This TCR beta chain was sequenced for a study of cytomegalovirus exposure and HLA in healthy donors. Background on the study: A prior study identified 100 million to 130 million unique TCR beta sequences from some 180 million T cells.

Primers included in the PCR were 60 Vbeta and 13 Jbeta primers. Repertoires were generated with immunoSEQ multiplex PCR, while TCRdb's copy carries only in-frame clones and drops some. This sample has some 66,000 clones, with about 71% found just once. The donors, nominally healthy at sampling, likely had unrecorded immune exposures. About this clone: No antigen is known for it.

The CDR3 is 11 amino acids. Per the germline V gene, CDR1 is DFQATT and CDR2 is SNEGSKA (reference sequence). The ends lost 5 bases at V and 4 bases at J; junction bases unmatched: 1. Study outcomes and limitations: Later findings reportedly placed an Asian-associated ancestry cluster below the approximately 670-donor mean for N-insertions. Analysis performed later found 16,951 TCR beta sequences associated with HLA alleles at 0.05 false discovery rate.

The sample comprised PBMCs. The V call is TRBV20-1, the J call TRBJ1-1, with 7 bases matching TRBD1. The clonotype comes from a man aged 55 to 69 in good health and CMV-seropositive. CDR3 nucleotide sequence: TGCAGTGCTTACAGGGGCACTGAAGCTTTCTTT. Translation: CSAYRGTEAFF.